This T cell receptor (beta chain) was sequenced during a study of blood T cell repertoires in COVID-19. Measured with immunoSEQ multiplex PCR; TCRdb has only the in-frame clones, and not every one. Found here are some 260,000 clones, around 84% of them singletons; the top ten hold 3.5% to 5%. Germline CDR1 reads LNHNV; CDR2 reads YYDKDF (reference sequence). Trimming removed 3 bases from V and 6 bases from J, with 12 bases in between. The CDR3 is 13 residues long. Those enrolled, adults aged roughly 18 to 89 years, came from about 24 US areas. Participant reports of clinical history set cohort assignment.

Sequencing was performed on PBMCs or T cells enriched from blood (not recorded which). The chain is built from TRBV15 and TRBJ2-7; D possibly corresponds to TRBD2 (7 bases). The origin of this receptor is a man aged 25-40 years with acute COVID-19. The CDR3 region has the DNA TGTGCCACCAGCAGGGGAAGGGGGGGCGAGCAGTACGTC. This translates into CATSRGRGGEQYV.